These 30 T cell receptor beta chains came from one sample sequenced in a study of cytomegalovirus exposure and HLA in healthy donors. Vbeta (60) and Jbeta (13) primers were used in the PCR. Clones were read by immunoSEQ multiplex PCR, and TCRdb kept only the in-frame ones, dropping some. The data contain approximately 120,000 clones, around 85% of them singletons. Sequencing used PBMCs. The origin of the receptors is a woman in her twenties or thirties in good health and CMV-seropositive.

The rearrangement joins TRBV27 to TRBJ2-7; 8 bases align to TRBD1. Trimming cost V 7 bases and J 6 bases; bases outside gene matches: 11. Germline CDR1 is MNHEY and CDR2 is SMNVEV (reference sequence). This CDR3 is built from 14 residues. CDR3 in amino acids: CASTLSCDRGEQYF. The DNA of the CDR3 is TGTGCCAGCACCCTCTCATGCGACAGGGGCGAGCAGTACTTC.

This chain uses TRBV19 with TRBJ1-5; D not certain. From germline, CDR1 is LNHDA and CDR2 SQIVND (reference sequence). The CDR3 sequence is 13 residues long. V gave up 3 bases and J gave up 9 bases, with 12 bases separating them. CDR3 in amino acids: CASSISTLRPQHF. The CDR3 DNA follows: TGTGCCAGTAGTATCTCCACCCTGAGGCCCCAGCATTTT.

The chain employs TRBV7-9 and TRBJ1-6; D is possibly TRBD1 (6 bases). This CDR3 contains 17 residues. V lost 3 bases to trimming and J lost 14 bases, with 26 bases between them. Germline CDR1 SEHNR, CDR2 FQNEAQ (reference sequence). The CDR3 protein is CASSFIVQLWDTATLHF. In DNA, the CDR3 is TGTGCCAGCAGCTTCATCGTTCAGTTGTGGGACACCGCGACCCTCCACTTT.

Worth noting for this clone: At one boundary the junction diverges from the germline segment, which might be a read error. This chain links TRBV7-9 with TRBJ1-5; D may be TRBD1 (5 bases). The CDR3 sequence is 14 residues long. Germline CDR1 is SEHNR and CDR2 is FQNEAQ (reference sequence). As DNA, the CDR3 is TGTGCCAGCAGCCAACAGGAGGGGTGGCAGCCCCGGCATTTT. Translated: CASSQQEGWQPRHF. Full variable domain (rest looked up from reference TRBV7-9 and TRBJ1-5): DTGVSQNPRHKITKRGQNVTFRCDPISEHNRLYWYRQTLGQGPEFLTYFQNEAQLEKSRLLSDRFSAERPKGSFSTLEIQRTEQGDSAMYLCASSQQEGWQPRHFGDGTRLSIL.

This sequence joins TRBV19 and TRBJ2-5, with 12 bases identical to TRBD1. The CDR3 has 13 residues. V lost 6 bases and J lost 10; bases outside the gene matches: 6. The germline V gene encodes CDR1 LNHDA and CDR2 SQIVND (reference sequence). CDR3 nucleotides: TGTGCCAGTAGCCTCGGGACAGGGGGCATCCAGTACTTC. Residues: CASSLGTGGIQYF.

The rearrangement joins TRBV2 to TRBJ1-6; possibly TRBD1 for D (6 bases). CDR1 and CDR2 from the germline V gene are SNHLY and FYNNEI. Trimming took off 3 bases at V and 5 bases at J, with 11 bases between the two ends. The CDR3 extends over 15 amino acids. The CDR3 is CASSDTGQNNSPLHF. CDR3 nucleotides: TGTGCCAGCAGTGACACGGGACAAAATAATTCACCCCTCCACTTT. Complete variable domain (other parts from reference TRBV2 and TRBJ1-6): EPEVTQTPSHQVTQMGQEVILRCVPISNHLYFYWYRQILGQKVEFLVSFYNNEISEKSEIFDDQFSVERPDGSNFTLKIRSTKLEDSAMYFCASSDTGQNNSPLHFGNGTRLTVT.

The chain couples TRBV5-1 to TRBJ2-2, with 15 nucleotides matching TRBD2. The length of the CDR3 is 18 residues. The J segment lost 2 bases and the V segment lost 6 bases, leaving 8 bases of the junction unmatched. Germline V gene sequence: CDR1 SGHRS, CDR2 YFSETQ. CDR3 coding DNA: TGCGCCAGCACTCCTGGGACTAGCGGGGGGCCCAACACCGGGGAGCTGTTTTTT. Amino acids: CASTPGTSGGPNTGELFF.

The chain recombines TRBV4-2 with TRBJ2-3; a weak D match, TRBD1 (5 bases). The CDR3 extends over 14 amino acids. V gave up 4 bases and J gave up 6 bases, with 14 bases separating them. Looked up from germline, CDR1 is LGHNA and CDR2 is YNFKEQ. CDR3: CASSPQGNPDTQYF. The CDR3 nucleotides read TGTGCCAGCAGCCCTCAGGGAAACCCCGATACGCAGTATTTT.

The chain employs TRBV27 and TRBJ2-1, with TRBD2 matching over 13 bases. Germline loops: CDR1 MNHEY, CDR2 SMNVEV (reference sequence). This CDR3 contains 16 residues. Trimming cost V 5 bases and J 10 bases; bases outside gene matches: 11. CDR3 DNA: TGTGCCAGCAGTCCGACTAGCGGGAGGAGGGGTGGGGAGCAGTTCTTC. Protein product: CASSPTSGRRGGEQFF.

The chain joins TRBV9 to TRBJ2-7; D is undetermined. V was cut by 0 bases and J by 1 base, with 8 bases left in between. Per the germline V gene, CDR1 is SGDLS and CDR2 is YYNGEE. The CDR3 has 14 amino acids. In nucleotides, the CDR3 is TGTGCCAGCAGCGTAGCGGTGGAGTCCTACGAGCAGTACTTC. Its translation: CASSVAVESYEQYF.

The chain uses TRBV6-5 and TRBJ2-7; 8 bases are shared with TRBD2. The J segment lost 5 bases and the V segment lost 0 bases, leaving 9 bases of the junction unmatched. The CDR3 extends over 16 amino acids. In germline, CDR1 is MNHEY, CDR2 SVGAGI. CDR3 amino acids: CASSYSIEVAGNEQYF. For the CDR3, the DNA is TGTGCCAGCAGTTACTCAATCGAGGTAGCGGGGAACGAGCAGTACTTC.

The V gene is TRBV7-9, the J gene TRBJ2-3; D might be TRBD1 (6 bases). The V gene lost 3 bases and the J gene lost 5 bases, with 12 bases spanning the gap. Germline CDR1 reads SEHNR; CDR2 reads FQNEAQ (reference sequence). CDR3 length: 14 amino acids. The CDR3 loop reads CASSFGQGIDTQYF. The CDR3, as DNA: TGTGCCAGCAGCTTCGGCCAGGGGATAGATACGCAGTATTTT.

This chain links TRBV7-9 with TRBJ2-7; D perhaps matches TRBD2 (5 bases). CDR3 length: 15 residues. CDR1 is SEHNR, CDR2 FQNEAQ, per germline (reference sequence). Between the trimmed V and J ends, which lost 5 bases and 2 bases, there was a span of 16 bases. CDR3 region: CASSQPPGTPYEQYF. CDR3 DNA: TGTGCCAGCAGCCAACCGCCGGGAACTCCCTACGAGCAGTACTTC.

The chain combines TRBV5-1 with TRBJ1-1, with D tentatively TRBD1 (5 bases). Per the germline V gene, CDR1 is SGHRS and CDR2 is YFSETQ. V shed 4 bases and J shed 3 bases, with 10 bases lying between them. The CDR3 contains 13 residues. The CDR3 here is CASSPDSYTEAFF. CDR3 bases: TGCGCCAGCAGCCCCGACAGCTACACTGAAGCTTTCTTT.

The CDR3 loop reads CASSLTPGEAFF. CDR3 DNA sequence: TGTGCCAGCAGCTTGACACCGGGTGAAGCTTTCTTT. This chain joins TRBV5-6 and TRBJ1-1; D is uncertain. CDR1 is SGHDT, CDR2 YYEEEE, per germline. Trimming took 1 base from V and 7 from J, leaving 8 bases between them. This CDR3 region has 12 residues.

The chain couples TRBV4-2 to TRBJ2-5; D possibly corresponds to TRBD1 (8 bases). Germline V gives CDR1 LGHNA, CDR2 YNFKEQ. The CDR3 sequence is 14 residues long. The V end was cut by 3 bases, the J end by 4 bases, with 12 bases between. CDR3 loop: CASSQDREGETQYF. CDR3 bases: TGTGCCAGCAGCCAGGACAGGGAGGGAGAGACCCAGTACTTC.

The chain links TRBV28 to TRBJ1-1, with no clear D. The germline V and J ends were trimmed by 6 bases and 0 bases, with 11 bases remaining between them. Germline lookup yields CDR1 MDHEN and CDR2 SYDVKM. This CDR3 comprises 14 residues. CDR3 protein: CASSPYSLNTEAFF. The CDR3 coding sequence is TGTGCCAGCAGCCCGTACTCCCTGAACACTGAAGCTTTCTTT.

The gene calls are TRBV6-1 and TRBJ2-5; D unresolved. The J call may be in error: the DNA end matches TRBJ2-7 better. The CDR3 covers 14 residues. Germline CDR1 reads MNHNS; CDR2 reads SASEGT. The CDR3 DNA reads TGTGCCAGCACCCTTAGCCTGGATGGCTACGAGCAGTACTTC. The encoded protein is CASTLSLDGYEQYF.

The chain combines TRBV5-1 with TRBJ2-5; D remains unclear. The CDR3 runs 14 residues. Germline assignment: CDR1 SGHRS and CDR2 YFSETQ. The V gene lost 4 bases and the J gene lost 1 base, with 11 bases spanning the gap. CDR3 coding DNA: TGCGCCAGCAGCCAACCAGCGCTCCAAGAGACCCAGTACTTC. As protein: CASSQPALQETQYF. Full variable domain (rest looked up from reference TRBV5-1 and TRBJ2-5): KAGVTQTPRYLIKTRGQQVTLSCSPISGHRSVSWYQQTPGQGLQFLFEYFSETQRNKGNFPGRFSGRQFSNSRSEMNVSTLELGDSALYLCASSQPALQETQYFGPGTRLLVL.

This chain joins TRBV2 and TRBJ2-5, with D perhaps TRBD1 (6 bases). Deletions cut 6 bases from V and 5 bases from J, with 13 bases between. Germline V gene sequence: CDR1 SNHLY, CDR2 FYNNEI. The CDR3 consists of 13 residues. The CDR3 sequence: CASRPQGRETQYF. The CDR3 DNA is TGTGCCAGCAGGCCCCAGGGGCGGGAGACCCAGTACTTC.

This clone was found a few times. This chain links TRBV6-5 with TRBJ2-3; 11 bases agree with TRBD2. After removal of 4 bases from V and 5 bases from J, the junction contained 5 bases not matched to a gene. The germline CDR1 and CDR2 sequences are MNHEY and SVGAGI. There are 15 residues in the CDR3. The CDR3 loop reads CASSSETSGRDTQYF. The DNA of the CDR3 is TGTGCCAGCAGTTCTGAAACTAGCGGGAGAGATACGCAGTATTTT.

CDR3 nucleotide sequence: TGTGCCAGCAGTCCTCCCCCCAGGGGCGCCTACAATGAGCAGTTCTTC. This gives the protein CASSPPPRGAYNEQFF. The chain uses TRBV27 and TRBJ2-1, with a weak D call TRBD1 (6 bases). The CDR3 covers 16 residues. Trimming removed 5 bases at V and 2 bases at J, with 16 bases between. Germline V lookup: CDR1 MNHEY, CDR2 SMNVEV (reference sequence).

This clone appeared once. The CDR3 here is CSVGGKNTRQYF. CDR3 nucleotides: TGCAGCGTTGGAGGAAAAAATACGAGGCAGTACTTC. The genes are TRBV29-1 and TRBJ2-7, with D hard to call. V was trimmed by 4 bases and J by 9 bases, leaving 16 bases between them. From germline, CDR1 is SQVTM and CDR2 ANQGSEA. This CDR3 is built from 12 residues.

The rearrangement uses TRBV28 and TRBJ1-2; the D gene is possibly TRBD1 (6 bases). Germline V lookup: CDR1 MDHEN, CDR2 SYDVKM. CDR3 size: 13 residues. With 5 bases removed from V and 7 bases from J, the gap between germline ends came to 14 bases. The CDR3 protein is CASSDTGLGGYTF. Here the CDR3 DNA reads TGTGCCAGCAGTGATACAGGGTTGGGTGGCTACACCTTC.

J is TRBJ1-4 and V is TRBV27; the D gene is possibly TRBD1 (6 bases). V was clipped by 6 bases and J by 2 bases, with 13 bases between them. The CDR3 has 15 amino acids. Per the germline V gene, CDR1 is MNHEY and CDR2 is SMNVEV (reference sequence). In nucleotides, the CDR3 is TGTGCCAGCAGGCCCCTGGGGGCGACTAATGAAAAACTGTTTTTT. Translating gives CASRPLGATNEKLFF.

The chain links TRBV28 to TRBJ1-3; D is perhaps TRBD1 (6 bases). This CDR3 region has 15 residues. Germline-derived CDR1 and CDR2 are MDHEN and SYDVKM. V was shortened by 4 bases and J by 2 bases, with 12 bases between the two germline ends. The CDR3 is CASSSGQLTGNTIYF. The CDR3, as DNA: TGTGCCAGCAGTTCCGGACAGCTTACTGGAAACACCATATATTTT.

There are a few counts of this clone. This chain connects TRBV13 to TRBJ2-5, with D maybe TRBD1 (6 bases). There are 15 residues in the CDR3. V was clipped by 5 bases and J by 2 bases, with 15 bases between them. CDR1 and CDR2 (germline): PRHDT, FYEKMQ (reference sequence). CDR3 sequence (DNA): TGTGCCAGCAGCCAGCACCTGGACAGACAAGAGACCCAGTACTTC. Residues: CASSQHLDRQETQYF.

Here the CDR3 reads CASSFGQGYNEQFF. In DNA, the CDR3 is TGTGCCAGCAGCTTCGGACAGGGGTACAATGAGCAGTTCTTC. The chain joins TRBV7-3 to TRBJ2-1, with TRBD1 matching over 9 bases. CDR1 SGHTA and CDR2 FQGTGA come from the germline V gene. The V gene end was trimmed by 3 bases and the J gene end by 4 bases; junction bases not matched to a gene: 1. CDR3 length: 14 amino acids.

CDR3 sequence reads: CASSQGQGIGETQYF. The DNA for the CDR3 is TGTGCCAGCAGCCAGGGACAGGGGATTGGAGAGACCCAGTACTTC. The rearrangement links TRBV7-9 to TRBJ2-5; 10 nucleotides align to TRBD1. This CDR3 spans 15 amino acids. V trimming: 5 bases; J trimming: 4 bases; junction bases outside the gene matches: 7. CDR1 SEHNR and CDR2 FQNEAQ come from the germline V gene (reference sequence).

The rearrangement links TRBV10-1 to TRBJ2-7; 9 nucleotides line up with TRBD1. The CDR3 is 15 residues long. V was pared by 5 bases and J by 4 bases, with 9 bases of the junction left unmatched. Per germline, CDR1 WNHNN and CDR2 SYGVQD (reference sequence). CDR3 region: CASSLGQGPSYEQYF. CDR3 bases: TGCGCCAGCAGTTTGGGACAGGGACCTTCTTACGAGCAGTACTTC.